The source of this T cell receptor (beta chain) is a study of cytomegalovirus exposure and HLA in healthy donors. Findings of the study overall: That first-cohort TCR clusters tended to co-occur in the 90 to 150 validation repertoires was found in a later analysis. 164 TCR beta chains were listed as cytomegalovirus-associated. With high specificity and sensitivity, the classifier reportedly diagnosed cytomegalovirus status.

Using immunoSEQ multiplex PCR, the repertoire was profiled, and TCRdb retains in-frame clones only, with some absent. There are 76,000 or so clones in the sample; roughly 94% occur only once, and 3.3% lies in the top ten. Turning to this clone: What it binds is unknown.

The CDR3 runs to 17 residues. From germline, CDR1 is MDHEN and CDR2 SYDVKM. Trimming at V came to 6 bases and at J to 3 bases, leaving 14 bases not matched to a gene. Sequencing was done on a sample of PBMCs. The receptor comes from a woman under 30 in good health and CMV-seropositive. This chain uses TRBV28 with TRBJ2-1, with TRBD1 matching 7 bases. The CDR3 region is CASSQDVGTDNYNEQFF. The CDR3 DNA sequence: TGTGCCAGCAGCCAGGACGTCGGGACAGATAACTACAATGAGCAGTTCTTC.